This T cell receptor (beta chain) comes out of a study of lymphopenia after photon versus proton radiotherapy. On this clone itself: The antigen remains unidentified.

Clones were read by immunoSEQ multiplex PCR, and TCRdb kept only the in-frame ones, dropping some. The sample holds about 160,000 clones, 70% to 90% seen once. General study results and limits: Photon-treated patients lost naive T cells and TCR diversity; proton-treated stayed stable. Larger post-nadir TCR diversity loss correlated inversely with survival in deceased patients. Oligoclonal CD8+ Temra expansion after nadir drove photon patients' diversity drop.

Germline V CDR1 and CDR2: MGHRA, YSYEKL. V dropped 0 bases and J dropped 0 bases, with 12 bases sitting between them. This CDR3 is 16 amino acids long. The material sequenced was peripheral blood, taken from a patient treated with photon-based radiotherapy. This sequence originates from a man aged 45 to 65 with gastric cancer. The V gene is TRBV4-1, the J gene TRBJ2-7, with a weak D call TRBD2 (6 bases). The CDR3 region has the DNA TGCGCCAGCAGCCAAGAGAAAGGCGGGAACTCCTACGAGCAGTACTTC. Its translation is CASSQEKGGNSYEQYF.